The next 27 T cell receptor beta chains were all read from a single sample in a study of cytomegalovirus exposure and HLA in healthy donors. The PCR used 60 Vbeta and 13 Jbeta primers. Assay used: immunoSEQ multiplex PCR; TCRdb lists only in-frame clones, some missing. The table shows 100,000 to 150,000 clones, with roughly 76% occurring only once. The sample taken for sequencing was PBMCs. Receptors were obtained from a woman in her fifties or sixties in good health and CMV-seropositive.

This chain joins TRBV9 and TRBJ1-2, with D unclear. This CDR3 region has 13 residues. The ends were cut back, 0 bases at V and 0 bases at J, with 3 bases in the middle. Germline CDR1 is SGDLS and CDR2 is YYNGEE. Written as DNA, the CDR3 is TGTGCCAGCAGCGTAGCAGCTAACTATGGCTACACCTTC. Translating gives CASSVAANYGYTF.

The chain recombines TRBV10-3 with TRBJ2-7, with D possibly matching TRBD1 (7 bases). The germline gives CDR1 ENHRY, CDR2 SYGVKD. V was shortened by 11 bases and J by 2 bases, with 13 bases between the two germline ends. The length of the CDR3 is 12 residues. In DNA form, the CDR3 reads TGTGCCGCGGGGCAGGGGGCCTACGAGCAGTACTTC. This codes for CAAGQGAYEQYF.

The rearrangement links TRBV29-1 to TRBJ1-2; D gene uncertain. This CDR3 has 11 amino acids. Per the germline V gene, CDR1 is SQVTM and CDR2 is ANQGSEA. V lost 4 bases and J lost 7, with 10 bases in between. In DNA form, the CDR3 reads TGCAGCGTTGGAGGGCTTGGTGGCTACACCTTC. It codes for CSVGGLGGYTF.

J is TRBJ2-5 and V is TRBV28; TRBD1 aligns across 7 bases. Germline trimming cut 3 bases from V and 3 bases from J; bases unmatched to any gene: 4. Germline CDR1 is MDHEN and CDR2 is SYDVKM. CDR3 length equals 14 residues. The CDR3 is CASSFGDREETQYF. The CDR3 DNA reads TGTGCCAGCAGTTTCGGGGACAGAGAAGAGACCCAGTACTTC.

J is TRBJ2-5 and V is TRBV28; no definite D call. The germline V and J ends were trimmed by 7 bases and 7 bases, with 13 bases remaining between them. Germline V gene sequence: CDR1 MDHEN, CDR2 SYDVKM. This CDR3 has 12 residues. DNA of the CDR3: TGTGCCAGCAAGAGTCTGTCTGTGACCCAGTACTTC. Translating gives CASKSLSVTQYF.

The chain links TRBV19 to TRBJ1-2; perhaps TRBD1 as D (6 bases). V was clipped by 2 bases and J by 7 bases, with 11 bases between them. Germline V CDR1 and CDR2: LNHDA, SQIVND (reference sequence). The CDR3 loop spans 13 amino acids. CDR3 nucleotides: TGTGCCAGTAGTATATCAGGGGAAACTGGCTACACCTTC. Translated, it gives CASSISGETGYTF. The complete variable domain, with remaining parts taken from reference TRBV19 and TRBJ1-2, reads DGGITQSPKYLFRKEGQNVTLSCEQNLNHDAMYWYRQDPGQGLRLIYYSQIVNDFQKGDIAEGYSVSREKKESFPLTVTSAQKNPTAFYLCASSISGETGYTFGSGTRLTVV.

J is TRBJ2-1 and V is TRBV9; weak D call: TRBD1 (6 bases). This CDR3 has 14 amino acids. Looked up from germline, CDR1 is SGDLS and CDR2 is YYNGEE. V lost 0 bases, J lost 4 bases, and 8 bases lay in between. The CDR3 DNA is TGTGCCAGCAGCGTAGCCGGACAGTACAATGAGCAGTTCTTC. It codes for CASSVAGQYNEQFF.

The rearrangement uses TRBV4-3 and TRBJ1-1, with 9 bases fitting TRBD1. The junction had 10 bases not matched to a gene; V was cut back by 1 base and J by 7 bases. This CDR3 is built from 16 residues. Germline V gives CDR1 LGHNA, CDR2 YSLEER. CDR3 coding DNA: TGCGCCAGCAGCCAAGGCACAGGGGGCAGGAGTGTTGAAGCTTTCTTT. Translated, it gives CASSQGTGGRSVEAFF.

The chain joins TRBV7-9 to TRBJ1-3, with 9 bases matching TRBD1. This CDR3 has 16 amino acids. The germline CDR1 and CDR2 sequences are SEHNR and FQNEAQ (reference sequence). Trimming removed 6 bases from V and 4 bases from J; junction bases left unmatched: 10. CDR3 in amino acids: CASRPGTGRSGNTIYF. The CDR3 DNA follows: TGTGCCAGCAGACCTGGGACAGGGAGAAGCGGAAACACCATATATTTT.

CDR3 amino acids: CSADDSYGYTF. CDR3 in DNA: TGCAGCGCCGATGACAGTTATGGCTACACCTTC. The chain is built from TRBV29-1 and TRBJ1-2; D perhaps matches TRBD1 (5 bases). V was trimmed by 7 bases and J by 5 bases, leaving 11 bases between them. The CDR3 is made up of 11 amino acids. Germline values: CDR1 SQVTM, CDR2 ANQGSEA.

This clone turned up a few times. V gene TRBV21-1 combines with J gene TRBJ2-7; the tabulated D call, TRBD2, remains unverified against the DNA. TRBV21-1 is an annotated pseudogene. The CDR3 extends over 17 amino acids. Here the CDR3 DNA reads TGTGCCAGCAGCCCCCGGACCCTAGCGGGAATATCCTACGAGCAGTACTTC. As protein: CASSPRTLAGISYEQYF.

The rearrangement links TRBV7-2 to TRBJ2-1; possibly TRBD1 for D (6 bases). V lost 4 bases to trimming and J lost 9 bases, with 19 bases between them. Germline V CDR1 and CDR2: SGHTA, FQGNSA. This CDR3 contains 15 residues. The CDR3 reads CASSYLGGSRVEQFF. The CDR3 DNA sequence: TGTGCCAGCAGCTACCTAGGGGGTAGTCGAGTTGAGCAGTTCTTC.

This clone was counted a single time. This chain joins TRBV29-1 and TRBJ2-3; 9 nucleotides align to TRBD1. Germline V gene sequence: CDR1 SQVTM, CDR2 ANQGSEA. The CDR3 extends over 14 amino acids. V shed 7 bases, J shed 1 base, and the junction held 6 bases outside the gene matches. The CDR3 nucleotides are TGCAGCGCTATAACAGGGGGCGGCACAGATACGCAGTATTTT. It is translated as CSAITGGGTDTQYF.

The J gene is TRBJ1-1, the V gene TRBV7-9; D not certain. Germline CDR1 SEHNR, CDR2 FQNEAQ (reference sequence). CDR3 length: 14 amino acids. The V end lost 1 base, the J end lost 1 base, and 7 bases lay between the germline ends. In nucleotides, the CDR3 is TGTGCCAGCAGCTTAGACGCGGAGAACACTGAAGCTTTCTTT. This codes for CASSLDAENTEAFF. Variable domain in full (rest from reference TRBV7-9 and TRBJ1-1): DTGVSQNPRHKITKRGQNVTFRCDPISEHNRLYWYRQTLGQGPEFLTYFQNEAQLEKSRLLSDRFSAERPKGSFSTLEIQRTEQGDSAMYLCASSLDAENTEAFFGQGTRLTVV.

V usage is TRBV18 and J usage is TRBJ1-4; D call uncertain. Trimming shortened V by 1 base and J by 4 bases, and 7 bases separated the two germline ends. The CDR3 is made up of 14 amino acids. The germline V gene encodes CDR1 KGHSH and CDR2 LQKENI. The CDR3 region has the DNA TGTGCCAGCTCACCACAATCCAATAATGAAAAACTGTTTTTT. Amino acids: CASSPQSNNEKLFF.

CDR3 sequence (DNA): TGTGCCAGCACCCAGGCTGCTAACTATGGCTACACCTTC. Amino acid sequence: CASTQAANYGYTF. The chain combines TRBV7-9 with TRBJ1-2; no definite D call. Germline V gives CDR1 SEHNR, CDR2 FQNEAQ (reference sequence). V gave up 7 bases and J gave up 0 bases, with 9 bases separating them. CDR3 length: 13 residues.

The chain recombines TRBV19 with TRBJ2-3; 8 positions agree with TRBD2. V shed 3 bases, J shed 11 bases, and the junction held 16 bases outside the gene matches. This CDR3 comprises 16 residues. Germline V gene lookup returns CDR1 LNHDA and CDR2 SQIVND (reference sequence). Here the CDR3 reads CASSIWIAGPPRVQYF. CDR3 nucleotides: TGTGCCAGTAGTATCTGGATAGCGGGGCCCCCCCGGGTGCAGTATTTT.

The CDR3 coding sequence is TGTGCCTGCCGACAGGGACATGGCTACACCTTC. Its translation is CACRQGHGYTF. The chain couples TRBV30 to TRBJ1-2; 7 bases are shared with TRBD1. Looked up from germline, CDR1 is GTSNPN and CDR2 is SVGIG (reference sequence). The CDR3 length is 11 residues. V gave up 6 bases and J gave up 6 bases; unmatched junction bases: 4.

The chain couples TRBV25-1 to TRBJ1-1; D is ambiguous. Germline lookup yields CDR1 MGHDK and CDR2 SYGVNS. CDR3 length: 14 amino acids. The V and J ends lost 11 bases and 1 base respectively, with 17 bases between them. The CDR3 coding sequence is TGTGCCTCTTGGGCGGGCAGGAGGAACACTGAAGCTTTCTTT. This gives the protein CASWAGRRNTEAFF.

The V call is TRBV5-6, the J call TRBJ2-3, with 8 bases matching TRBD2. J gave up 0 bases and V 4 bases, and 13 bases lay outside the gene matches. The CDR3 totals 18 residues. Germline V CDR1 and CDR2: SGHDT, YYEEEE. CDR3 sequence: CASSRVVAGFASTDTQYF. For the CDR3, the DNA is TGTGCCAGCAGCCGGGTAGTAGCGGGGTTCGCTAGCACAGATACGCAGTATTTT. Complete variable domain (other parts from reference TRBV5-6 and TRBJ2-3): DAGVTQSPTHLIKTRGQQVTLRCSPKSGHDTVSWYQQALGQGPQFIFQYYEEEERQRGNFPDRFSGHQFPNYSSELNVNALLLGDSALYLCASSRVVAGFASTDTQYFGPGTRLTVL.

The chain is built from TRBV2 and TRBJ2-3, with TRBD2 identical over 10 bases. The CDR3 sequence is 16 residues long. V lost 5 bases to trimming and J lost 2 bases; unmatched junction nucleotides: 7. Germline V gene lookup returns CDR1 SNHLY and CDR2 FYNNEI. For the CDR3, the DNA is TGTGCCAGCAGTCTACGGACTAGCGGAGTCACAGATACGCAGTATTTT. This translates into CASSLRTSGVTDTQYF.

This clone was seen a few times. V usage is TRBV7-3 and J usage is TRBJ2-1; TRBD2 aligns across 7 bases. V dropped 3 bases and J dropped 6; count of bases not matched to a gene: 11. This CDR3 comprises 16 residues. The germline gives CDR1 SGHTA, CDR2 FQGTGA. CDR3 coding DNA: TGTGCCAGCAGCTTCCAGGTGGGCGGGAGTCGCAATGAGCAGTTCTTC. Translated: CASSFQVGGSRNEQFF.

The chain combines TRBV25-1 with TRBJ1-6, with D possibly being TRBD1 (6 bases). The CDR3 extends over 14 amino acids. Germline-derived CDR1 and CDR2 are MGHDK and SYGVNS. Deletions cut 0 bases from V and 7 bases from J, with 7 bases between. In nucleotides, the CDR3 is TGTGCCAGCAGTGAATATACAGGGAATTCACCCCTCCACTTT. Protein product: CASSEYTGNSPLHF.

The chain employs TRBV6-5 and TRBJ1-2, with 8 positions matching TRBD1. The CDR3 sequence is 16 residues long. The junction had 10 bases not matched to a gene; V was cut back by 2 bases and J by 5 bases. CDR1 and CDR2 from the germline V gene are MNHEY and SVGAGI. In DNA, the CDR3 is TGTGCCAGCAGTTACCTCCGGGCAGGGGGCGAGTATGGCTACACCTTC. Translation: CASSYLRAGGEYGYTF.

The chain couples TRBV29-1 to TRBJ2-3, with D possibly being TRBD2 (6 bases). Per the germline V gene, CDR1 is SQVTM and CDR2 is ANQGSEA. Trimming removed 7 bases from V and 4 bases from J, with 18 bases in between. The CDR3 runs to 14 residues. CDR3 DNA sequence: TGCAGCGCCCAACATGGCGGGATCGCAGATACGCAGTATTTT. Protein product: CSAQHGGIADTQYF.

As concerns this clone: The junction and the germline gene differ at one end; a read error may be behind it. This rearrangement joins TRBV6-1 to TRBJ1-2; no definite D call. The germline CDR1 and CDR2 sequences are MNHNS and SASEGT. The CDR3 is 13 amino acids. CDR3 sequence reads: CASSEVSNSPRPF. The CDR3 region has the DNA TGTGCCAGCAGTGAAGTCTCTAACAGCCCACGACCCTTC.

This clone was counted a single time. The V and J genes are TRBV7-2 and TRBJ1-6; the D gene is possibly TRBD1 (5 bases). V lost 8 bases and J 7 bases, leaving 15 bases between the germline ends. Germline V gene data show CDR1 as SGHTA and CDR2 as FQGNSA. This CDR3 is built from 14 residues. CDR3 region: CASRGGIGNSPLHF. CDR3 coding DNA: TGTGCCAGCCGGGGGGGGATTGGGAATTCACCCCTCCACTTT.